The entry below describes one T cell receptor beta chain. The target antigen is unknown. The record originates from a study of shared clonotypes between healthy human individuals. Study observations and caveats: Enrolling few donors narrowed the genetic and exposure-history diversity that was represented. Naive subsets tended to show greater estimated richness than memory subsets. Blood was the sole source, and tissue repertoires probably differ.

CD8 cells classed as naive were CD45RO-negative and positively selected for CCR7, excluding terminally differentiated effector memory CD45RA+ cells. Generated by immunoSEQ multiplex PCR, the TCRdb table keeps only in-frame clones and is missing some. Of 800,000 to 950,000 clones listed, 90% to 97% are singletons. The CDR3 spans 13 residues. The V end was cut by 3 bases, the J end by 3 bases, with 6 bases between. The V gene's germline CDR1 is LNHDA and CDR2 SQIVND (reference sequence). The sample was naive CD8+ T cells sorted from blood. This clonotype was obtained from a man aged 30 to 45 in good health. The gene calls are TRBV19 and TRBJ1-5; unclear D gene. CDR3 sequence reads: CASSIYDNQPQHF. The CDR3 nucleotides read TGTGCCAGTAGTATCTATGACAATCAGCCCCAGCATTTT.